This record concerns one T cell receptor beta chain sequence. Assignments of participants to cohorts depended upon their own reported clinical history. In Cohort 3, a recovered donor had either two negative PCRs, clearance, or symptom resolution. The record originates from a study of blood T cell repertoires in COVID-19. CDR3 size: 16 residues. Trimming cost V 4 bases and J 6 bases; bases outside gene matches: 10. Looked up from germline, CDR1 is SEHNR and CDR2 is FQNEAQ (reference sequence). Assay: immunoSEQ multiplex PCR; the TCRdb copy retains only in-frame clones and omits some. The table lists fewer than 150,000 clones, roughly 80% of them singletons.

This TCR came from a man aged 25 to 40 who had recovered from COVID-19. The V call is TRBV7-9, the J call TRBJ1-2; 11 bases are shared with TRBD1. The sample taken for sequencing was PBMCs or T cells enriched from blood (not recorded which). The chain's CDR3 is CASSYFEGQGGNGYTF. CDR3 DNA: TGTGCCAGCAGCTACTTCGAGGGACAGGGGGGTAATGGCTACACCTTC.